These 20 T cell receptor beta chains originate from one sample sequenced in a study of blood T cell repertoires in COVID-19. The protocol was immunoSEQ multiplex PCR, while the TCRdb copy is restricted to in-frame clones and leaves out a portion. Found here are fewer than 300,000 clones, 82% of them singletons; the top ten hold around 3.2%. Sequencing used peripheral blood. All receptors come from a woman aged 18-29 years with acute or convalescent COVID-19.

This chain uses TRBV5-1 with TRBJ2-2, with D possibly TRBD2 on 6 matching bases. V lost 5 bases and J lost 4, with 12 bases in between. The germline V gene encodes CDR1 SGHRS and CDR2 YFSETQ. This CDR3 comprises 14 residues. The DNA for the CDR3 is TGCGCCAGCAGGACTAGTGTCGGCACCGGGGAGCTGTTTTTT. Translated: CASRTSVGTGELFF.

The V and J genes are TRBV24-1 and TRBJ2-3, with D uncertain. The CDR3 totals 14 residues. Germline CDR1 is KGHDR and CDR2 is SFDVKD. V lost 4 bases to trimming and J lost 3 bases, with 10 bases between them. As DNA, the CDR3 is TGTGCCACCAGTGAAAGTACAGAGACAGATACGCAGTATTTT. Amino acids: CATSESTETDTQYF.

This chain joins TRBV30 and TRBJ1-3, with no clear D. This CDR3 spans 16 amino acids. V gave up 0 bases and J gave up 4 bases, with 16 bases separating them. The germline CDR1 and CDR2 sequences are GTSNPN and SVGIG (reference sequence). As DNA, the CDR3 is TGTGCCTGGAGTGTACGTATTCAGGTCCTCGGAAACACCATATATTTT. Its translation: CAWSVRIQVLGNTIYF.

The chain carries TRBV30 and TRBJ2-3; D call uncertain. Germline loops: CDR1 GTSNPN, CDR2 SVGIG (reference sequence). CDR3 length equals 11 residues. Trimming stripped 5 bases from V and 9 bases from J, with 12 bases between. Written as DNA, the CDR3 is TGTGCCTGGGAAACATGGTACACGCAGTATTTT. Amino acids: CAWETWYTQYF.

The chain combines TRBV5-1 with TRBJ2-2; 11 bases fit TRBD2. The CDR3 contains 16 residues. J lost 4 bases, V lost 4 bases, and 6 bases had no gene match. Germline V CDR1 and CDR2: SGHRS, YFSETQ. CDR3 sequence (DNA): TGCGCCAGCAGCCCTCCAGGGACTAGCGGCACCGGGGAGCTGTTTTTT. Residues: CASSPPGTSGTGELFF.

The count of this clone is one. This sequence joins TRBV5-6 and TRBJ2-7; the D gene is possibly TRBD1 (5 bases). The CDR3 has 15 residues. Trimming shortened V by 5 bases and J by 0 bases, and 15 bases separated the two germline ends. Germline V gene lookup returns CDR1 SGHDT and CDR2 YYEEEE. Here the CDR3 reads CASSFQGRPSYEQYF. In DNA, the CDR3 is TGTGCCAGCAGTTTCCAGGGAAGACCCTCCTACGAGCAGTACTTC.

The rearrangement joins TRBV12-5 to TRBJ2-7; a weak D match, TRBD2 (6 bases). The CDR3 length is 17 residues. Deletions cut 1 base from V and 2 bases from J, with 18 bases between. CDR1 is LGHNT, CDR2 FRNRAP, per germline. The CDR3 loop is CASGLALVREGPYEQYF. As DNA, the CDR3 is TGTGCTAGTGGTTTGGCTCTGGTGCGGGAAGGGCCCTACGAGCAGTACTTC.

The chain recombines TRBV7-2 with TRBJ2-7; 12 bases are a match to TRBD2. The CDR3 contains 19 residues. The germline CDR1 and CDR2 sequences are SGHTA and FQGNSA. V gave up 5 bases and J gave up 2 bases; unmatched junction bases: 16. DNA for the CDR3: TGTGCCAGCAGCCCGGTGACACCGGGACTAGCGGGCCCTACCTACGAGCAGTACTTC. This codes for CASSPVTPGLAGPTYEQYF.

This clone was counted a few times. J is TRBJ1-6 and V is TRBV2; D remains unclear. CDR3 length: 13 residues. Looked up from germline, CDR1 is SNHLY and CDR2 is FYNNEI. Trimming took 10 bases from V and 7 from J, leaving 14 bases between them. The CDR3 is CATQSGQNSPLHF. Here the CDR3 DNA reads TGTGCCACCCAAAGCGGTCAAAATTCACCCCTCCACTTT.

The chain couples TRBV15 to TRBJ1-4, with TRBD1 as a possible D gene (5 bases). Germline V lookup: CDR1 LNHNV, CDR2 YYDKDF (reference sequence). The CDR3 is 15 amino acids. With 0 bases removed from V and 8 bases from J, the gap between germline ends came to 13 bases. This CDR3 reads CATSRDRAGREKLFF. CDR3 nucleotide sequence: TGTGCCACCAGCAGAGATCGGGCGGGGCGGGAAAAACTGTTTTTT.

This clone has just a few counts. This chain connects TRBV18 to TRBJ2-7; D is unresolved. V lost 3 bases, J lost 4 bases, and 7 bases lay in between. The CDR3 loop spans 12 amino acids. CDR1 and CDR2 from the germline V gene are KGHSH and LQKENI. Here the CDR3 reads CASSPSQYEQYF. The CDR3 coding sequence is TGTGCCAGCTCACCGTCACAGTACGAGCAGTACTTC. The full variable domain, with the rest looked up from reference TRBV18 and TRBJ2-7, is NAGVMQNPRHLVRRRGQEARLRCSPMKGHSHVYWYRQLPEEGLKFMVYLQKENIIDESGMPKERFSAEFPKEGPSILRIQQVVRGDSAAYFCASSPSQYEQYFGPGTRLTVT.

J is TRBJ2-3 and V is TRBV6-5; 7 nucleotides align to TRBD1. Germline CDR1 MNHEY, CDR2 SVGAGI. The CDR3 is 14 amino acids. V trimming: 6 bases; J trimming: 1 base; junction bases outside the gene matches: 4. CDR3 bases: TGTGCCAGCAGATCCGGGACAGGCACAGATACGCAGTATTTT. Encoded protein: CASRSGTGTDTQYF.

The chain's CDR3 is CAIRGTGRNVNYGYTF. The DNA of the CDR3 is TGTGCCATCAGAGGGACAGGAAGAAATGTAAACTATGGCTACACCTTC. V gene TRBV10-3 combines with J gene TRBJ1-2, with 8 bases identical to TRBD1. Germline V lookup: CDR1 ENHRY, CDR2 SYGVKD. V was clipped by 6 bases and J by 2 bases; unmatched bases: 11. This CDR3 has 16 residues.

V is TRBV5-8 and J is TRBJ1-2; 12 bases align to TRBD1. Germline CDR1 reads SGHTS; CDR2 reads YDEGEE. The CDR3 loop spans 14 amino acids. With 3 bases clipped from V and 7 bases from J, the junction kept 4 bases outside the gene matches. The DNA for the CDR3 is TGTGCCAGCAGCTGGGGACAGGGGGCGGCTGGCTACACCTTC. Encoded protein: CASSWGQGAAGYTF. The variable domain in full, with the rest retrieved from reference TRBV5-8 and TRBJ1-2, is EAGVTQSPTHLIKTRGQQATLRCSPISGHTSVYWYQQALGLGLQFLLWYDEGEERNRGNFPPRFSGRQFPNYSSELNVNALELEDSALYLCASSWGQGAAGYTFGSGTRLTVV.

The V call is TRBV7-9, the J call TRBJ1-4; 7 positions agree with TRBD1. Germline CDR1 reads SEHNR; CDR2 reads FQNEAQ (reference sequence). The CDR3 consists of 15 residues. V lost 4 bases and J lost 6; bases outside the gene matches: 8. The CDR3 spells CASSSDRARDEKLFF. Written as DNA, the CDR3 is TGTGCCAGCAGCTCAGACAGGGCGAGGGATGAAAAACTGTTTTTT.

This rearrangement joins TRBV6-2 or TRBV6-3 to TRBJ2-1; TRBD2 aligns across 13 bases. V shed 6 bases, J shed 8 bases, and the junction held 10 bases outside the gene matches. The germline CDR1 and CDR2 sequences are MNHEY and SVGEGT. The CDR3 totals 16 residues. The CDR3 DNA sequence: TGTGCCAGCAGCACCGGGACTAGCGGGACTTGGGATGAGCAGTTCTTC. This translates into CASSTGTSGTWDEQFF.

The chain links TRBV7-3 to TRBJ2-1; TRBD2 aligns across 14 bases. Germline V gene lookup returns CDR1 SGHTA and CDR2 FQGTGA. This CDR3 spans 16 amino acids. J was trimmed by 8 bases and V by 4 bases; bases with no gene match: 7. The CDR3 region is CASSYAGTSGRDEQFF. For the CDR3, the DNA is TGTGCCAGCAGCTACGCCGGGACTAGCGGGAGAGATGAGCAGTTCTTC.

Here the CDR3 DNA reads TGTGCCAGCAGTACTGGACAGGAAGGGGAGCAGTACTTC. Its protein is CASSTGQEGEQYF. This rearrangement joins TRBV12-3 or TRBV12-4 to TRBJ2-7; 7 positions agree with TRBD1. V was clipped by 5 bases and J by 7 bases; unmatched bases: 8. CDR3 size: 13 residues.

This clone was detected only once. The V gene is TRBV27, the J gene TRBJ1-1; D is possibly TRBD1 (6 bases). Trimming took off 7 bases at V and 6 bases at J, with 15 bases between the two ends. The CDR3 contains 13 residues. CDR1 is MNHEY, CDR2 SMNVEV, per germline (reference sequence). CDR3 coding DNA: TGTGCCAGCACTTTGTTCAGGGGATCTGAAGCTTTCTTT. Encoded protein: CASTLFRGSEAFF.

The rearrangement uses TRBV10-1 and TRBJ2-7; possibly TRBD2 for D (6 bases). The germline gives CDR1 WNHNN, CDR2 SYGVQD (reference sequence). The CDR3 contains 14 residues. V lost 3 bases and J lost 7, with 16 bases in between. The CDR3 protein is CASSDPGAGSEQYF. CDR3 coding DNA: TGCGCCAGCAGTGATCCGGGAGCGGGTTCGGAGCAGTACTTC.